The clone carrying this T cell receptor beta chain was recorded at least ten times. Its antigen remains unidentified. The data are from a study of T cells after yellow fever vaccination. Trimming took 3 bases from V and 1 from J, leaving 7 bases between them. The germline V gene has CDR1 MDHEN and CDR2 SYDVKM. The length of the CDR3 is 13 residues. TCRdb fed the 5' RACE reads into MiXCR, producing one record per CDR3 protein. The data show about 370,000 distinct CDR3 sequences, 11% seen once. Points from the study as a whole: It was the secondary response that reached its peak faster, day 5 versus 15, but it was weaker.

The V call is TRBV28, the J call TRBJ2-7, with D possibly being TRBD2 (5 bases). This specimen consisted of PBMCs, obtained on the day of the first yellow fever vaccination. This TCR came from a young man who received the YFV17D yellow fever vaccine. The CDR3 DNA is TGTGCCAGCAGTTTCAGCGGTTCCTACGAGCAGTACGTC. Amino acids: CASSFSGSYEQYV.